This record looks at one T cell receptor beta chain sequence and its context. Its antigen is unidentified. The sample comes from a study of OX40 agonist ivuxolimab in advanced cancers. Study-wide background: Each patient was given ivuxolimab into a vein every 2 weeks, at 0.01 to 10 mg/kg. Study-wide results and limits: Mean expanded clone counts were higher in CD8+ than CD4+ T cells.

CDR3 length: 10 amino acids. From germline, CDR1 is SQVTM and CDR2 ANQGSEA. V was clipped by 5 bases and J by 3 bases, with 4 bases between them. Clones were sequenced by immunoSEQ multiplex PCR, and TCRdb holds only the in-frame ones, with some missing. The data show around 79,000 clones, approximately 85% seen once. The sample in question was CD4+ or CD8+ T cells sorted from blood, obtained in a trial of the OX40 agonist ivuxolimab. This clonotype originated in an adult with an advanced solid tumor such as melanoma, head and neck, liver or kidney cancer. This chain links TRBV29-1 with TRBJ1-1; D unresolved. The CDR3 sequence is CSVSDTEAFF. The CDR3 coding sequence is TGCAGCGTTTCGGACACTGAAGCTTTCTTT.